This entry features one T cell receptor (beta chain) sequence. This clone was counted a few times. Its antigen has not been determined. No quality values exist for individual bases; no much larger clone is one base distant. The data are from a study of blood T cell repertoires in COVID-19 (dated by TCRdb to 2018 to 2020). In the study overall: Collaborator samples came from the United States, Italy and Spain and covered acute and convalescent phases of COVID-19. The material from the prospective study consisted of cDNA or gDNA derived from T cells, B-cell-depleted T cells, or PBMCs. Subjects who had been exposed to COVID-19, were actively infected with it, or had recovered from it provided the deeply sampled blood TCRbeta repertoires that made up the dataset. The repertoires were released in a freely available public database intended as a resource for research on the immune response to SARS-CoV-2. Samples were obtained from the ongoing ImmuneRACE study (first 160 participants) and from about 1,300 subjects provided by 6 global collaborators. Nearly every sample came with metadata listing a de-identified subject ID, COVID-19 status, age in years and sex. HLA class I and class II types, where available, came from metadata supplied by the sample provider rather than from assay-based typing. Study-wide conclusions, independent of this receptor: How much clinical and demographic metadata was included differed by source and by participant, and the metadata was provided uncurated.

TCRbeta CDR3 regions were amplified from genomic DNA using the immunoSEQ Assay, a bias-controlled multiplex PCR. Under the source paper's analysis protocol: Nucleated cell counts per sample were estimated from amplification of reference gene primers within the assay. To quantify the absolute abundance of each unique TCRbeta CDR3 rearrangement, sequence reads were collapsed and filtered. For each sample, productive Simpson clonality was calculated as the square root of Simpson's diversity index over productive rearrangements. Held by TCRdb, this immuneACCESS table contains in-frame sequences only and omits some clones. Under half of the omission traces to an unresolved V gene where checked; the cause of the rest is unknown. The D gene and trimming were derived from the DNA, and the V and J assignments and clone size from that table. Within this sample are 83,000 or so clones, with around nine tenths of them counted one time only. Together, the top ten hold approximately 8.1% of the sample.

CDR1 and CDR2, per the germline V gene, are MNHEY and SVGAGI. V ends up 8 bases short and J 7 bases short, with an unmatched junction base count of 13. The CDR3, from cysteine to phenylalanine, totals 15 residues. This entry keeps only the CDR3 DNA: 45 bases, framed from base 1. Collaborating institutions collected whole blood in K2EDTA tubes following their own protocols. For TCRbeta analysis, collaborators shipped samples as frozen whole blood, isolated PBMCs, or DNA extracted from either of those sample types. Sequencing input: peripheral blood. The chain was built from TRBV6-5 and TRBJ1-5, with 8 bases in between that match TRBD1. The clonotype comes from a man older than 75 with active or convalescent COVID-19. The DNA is TGTGCCAGCGGAGGGGTGGACAGGGCATACCAGCCCCAGCATTTT. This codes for CASGGVDRAYQPQHF.